The next 4 T cell receptor beta chains were all read from a single sample in a study of T cell responses to AZD1222 COVID-19 vaccine. This table comes from immunoSEQ multiplex PCR, and its TCRdb copy is limited to in-frame clones, with some not included. Of roughly 66,000 clones listed, roughly 84% are singletons. The sample here was peripheral blood, taken on day 0 of AZD1222 vaccination. Receptor source: an adult in good health.

The V and J genes are TRBV5-5 and TRBJ1-1; the match to TRBD1 covers 7 bases. Germline CDR1 is SGHKS and CDR2 is YYEKEE (reference sequence). There are 14 residues in the CDR3. V lost 6 bases and J lost 3; bases outside the gene matches: 8. This CDR3 is CASNLQGLDTEAFF. The CDR3 nucleotides are TGTGCCAGCAACTTACAGGGGTTGGACACTGAAGCTTTCTTT.

The chain combines TRBV11-2 with TRBJ2-7; tentative D call: TRBD1 (6 bases). Trimming stripped 3 bases from V and 7 bases from J, with 13 bases between. The CDR3 has 13 amino acids. Germline V gene data show CDR1 as SGHAT and CDR2 as FQNNGV. The CDR3 nucleotides are TGTGCCAGCAGCTTGACAGGTGATAGGGAGCAGTACTTC. Translation: CASSLTGDREQYF.

The chain uses TRBV4-2 and TRBJ2-1, with D perhaps being TRBD1 or TRBD2 (5 bases each). The CDR3 is made up of 11 amino acids. The V gene lost 10 bases and the J gene lost 7 bases, with 11 bases spanning the gap. Germline V lookup: CDR1 LGHNA, CDR2 YNFKEQ. This chain's CDR3 is CATRGSNEQFF. The CDR3 nucleotides are TGTGCCACTCGGGGCAGTAATGAGCAGTTCTTC.

The rearrangement joins TRBV11-3 to TRBJ2-5; 9 nucleotides agree with TRBD1. The germline CDR1 and CDR2 sequences are SGHNT and YENEEA. The V segment lost 5 bases and the J segment 4 bases; nucleotides outside the gene matches: 5. The CDR3 is 14 amino acids. In nucleotides, the CDR3 is TGTGCCAGCAGCCCTGGGACAGGGTTAGAGACCCAGTACTTC. Translated: CASSPGTGLETQYF.